The subject of this entry is one T cell receptor beta chain. What it binds is not known. These data come from a study of beta chain features in type 1 diabetes. All of the isolated RNA was reverse transcribed, so expressed TCRB transcripts were sequenced. Naive, central memory and regulatory T cell samples produced a mean of approximately 3.9 million reads. The data were produced by immunoSEQ multiplex PCR, yet TCRdb's version contains in-frame clones alone and is incomplete. The data hold a few hundred thousand clones, with more than 9.5% observed a single time. Broader study findings: Compared with healthy donors, patients appeared to share more similar naive, central memory and regulatory TCRB repertoires. Insertions at VDJ junctions were less frequent in type 1 diabetes patients. These patients also deleted more nucleotides at the same junctions.

From germline, CDR1 is SGHRS and CDR2 YFSETQ. The CDR3 extends over 15 amino acids. V shed 3 bases and J shed 9 bases, with 22 bases lying between them. The sequencing sample was made of naive CD4+ T cells from blood. The chain uses TRBV5-1 and TRBJ2-7; tentative D call: TRBD1 (6 bases). The TCR was taken from a woman in her twenties or thirties in good health. The CDR3 protein is CASSSSDSQFSRQYF. For the CDR3, the DNA is TGCGCCAGCAGCTCCTCGGACAGCCAATTTAGTCGGCAGTACTTC.